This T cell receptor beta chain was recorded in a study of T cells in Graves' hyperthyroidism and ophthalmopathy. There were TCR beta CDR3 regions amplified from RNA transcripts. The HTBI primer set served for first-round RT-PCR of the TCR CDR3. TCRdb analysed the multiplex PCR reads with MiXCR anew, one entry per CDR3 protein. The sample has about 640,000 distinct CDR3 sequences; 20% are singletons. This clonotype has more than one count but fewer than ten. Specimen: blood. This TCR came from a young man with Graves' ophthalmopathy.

DNA of the CDR3: TGTGCCAGCAGTTTCCAGGGAGCGCGAGGGTATGGCTACACCTTC. It codes for CASSFQGARGYGYTF. The chain carries TRBV9 and TRBJ1-2; D is possibly TRBD1 (5 bases). V was cut by 5 bases and J by 5 bases, with 19 bases left in between. Germline V CDR1 and CDR2: SGDLS, YYNGEE. The CDR3 has 15 residues. The full variable domain, with the rest looked up from reference TRBV9 and TRBJ1-2, is DSGVTQTPKHLITATGQRVTLRCSPRSGDLSVYWYQQSLDQGLQFLIQYYNGEERAKGNILERFSAQQFPDLHSELNLSSLELGDSALYFCASSFQGARGYGYTFGSGTRLTVV.